This passage covers 29 T cell receptor beta chains from one sample sequenced in a study of Ad26.COV2.S vaccination and SARS-CoV-2 variants. Treatment indicated: about 20 received Ad26.COV2.S at low or high dose, single or two shots; roughly 5 received placebo; per-sample allocation not given. Repertoires come from day 63 after the first vaccine or placebo injection. Repertoires were generated with immunoSEQ multiplex PCR, while TCRdb's copy carries only in-frame clones and drops some. The table lists 440,000 or so clones, 80% to 95% of them singletons. The starting material was peripheral blood, obtained in a trial of Ad26.COV2.S vaccine versus placebo. The receptor source for this set is a person between 18 and 60 years old who received the Ad26.COV2.S COVID-19 vaccine or a placebo.

J is TRBJ2-1 and V is TRBV9, with TRBD2 matching 8 bases. This CDR3 spans 17 amino acids. J lost 0 bases, V lost 4 bases, and 9 bases had no gene match. Germline values: CDR1 SGDLS, CDR2 YYNGEE. CDR3 region: CASSTQKRGSSYNEQFF. The CDR3 DNA reads as TGTGCCAGCAGCACACAAAAGCGGGGGAGCTCCTACAATGAGCAGTTCTTC.

This clone was seen a single time. This chain links TRBV7-9 with TRBJ1-1; D gene unclear. The CDR3 is made up of 15 amino acids. V lost 2 bases and J 1 base, leaving 11 bases between the germline ends. Germline-derived CDR1 and CDR2 are SEHNR and FQNEAQ (reference sequence). The CDR3 DNA follows: TGTGCCAGCAGCTTAAGGGAGAATTCGAACACTGAAGCTTTCTTT. This translates into CASSLRENSNTEAFF.

The chain is built from TRBV30 and TRBJ1-2, with unresolved D. Trimming removed 3 bases at V and 4 bases at J, with 9 bases between. The CDR3 spans 12 residues. Germline V gene lookup returns CDR1 GTSNPN and CDR2 SVGIG (reference sequence). CDR3 sequence reads: CAWRTGFYGYTF. The CDR3 DNA reads as TGTGCCTGGAGGACCGGATTCTATGGCTACACCTTC.

The chain employs TRBV3-1 (or the pseudogene TRBV3-2) and TRBJ1-2; possible D gene TRBD1, 6 bases. This CDR3 region has 15 residues. V dropped 1 base and J dropped 8 bases, with 17 bases sitting between them. Looked up from germline, CDR1 is LGHDT and CDR2 is YNNKEL (reference sequence). The CDR3 sequence: CASSQVGGGGEGYTF. For the CDR3, the DNA is TGTGCCAGCAGCCAAGTTGGAGGGGGAGGGGAAGGCTACACCTTC.

The rearrangement joins TRBV19 to TRBJ1-5; D gene unclear. Germline assignment: CDR1 LNHDA and CDR2 SQIVND (reference sequence). There are 14 residues in the CDR3. The germline V and J ends were trimmed by 4 bases and 1 base, with 8 bases remaining between them. CDR3 in amino acids: CASSTTESNQPQHF. DNA of the CDR3: TGTGCCAGTAGTACCACAGAAAGCAATCAGCCCCAGCATTTT. Together with reference TRBV19 and TRBJ1-5, the CDR3 gives the full variable domain: DGGITQSPKYLFRKEGQNVTLSCEQNLNHDAMYWYRQDPGQGLRLIYYSQIVNDFQKGDIAEGYSVSREKKESFPLTVTSAQKNPTAFYLCASSTTESNQPQHFGDGTRLSIL.

This chain links TRBV5-4 with TRBJ2-7; 7 nucleotides match TRBD1. The CDR3 contains 15 residues. J lost 4 bases, V lost 4 bases, and 11 bases had no gene match. Germline CDR1 is SGHNT and CDR2 is YYREEE (reference sequence). CDR3 in DNA: TGTGCCAGCAGCCAACTCGACAGGGAGAGATACGAGCAGTACTTC. It codes for CASSQLDRERYEQYF.

The chain recombines TRBV7-2 with TRBJ1-1; TRBD1 is a possible D gene (5 bases). Looked up from germline, CDR1 is SGHTA and CDR2 is FQGNSA. This CDR3 contains 12 residues. Trimming stripped 5 bases from V and 8 bases from J, with 12 bases between. CDR3 in DNA: TGTGCCAGCAGCCCTGACAGTTACGAAGCTTTCTTT. Its protein is CASSPDSYEAFF.

J is TRBJ2-7 and V is TRBV6-2 or TRBV6-3; 8 nucleotides line up with TRBD2. CDR1 is MNHEY and CDR2 is SVGEGT in the germline V gene. CDR3 length: 13 amino acids. The junction had 8 bases not matched to a gene; V was cut back by 5 bases and J by 8 bases. CDR3 residues: CASSALSGAKQYF. In DNA, the CDR3 is TGTGCCAGCAGTGCCCTTAGCGGGGCAAAGCAGTACTTC.

The chain joins TRBV29-1 to TRBJ1-2; possible D gene TRBD1, 6 bases. The length of the CDR3 is 17 residues. Germline V gene lookup returns CDR1 SQVTM and CDR2 ANQGSEA. V shed 3 bases and J shed 1 base, with 21 bases lying between them. The CDR3 DNA reads TGCAGCGTTGAGAACAGGGCACCCGGAGGGGGTAACTATGGCTACACCTTC. Its protein is CSVENRAPGGGNYGYTF.

V is TRBV11-2 and J is TRBJ2-5; 9 bases fit TRBD2. This CDR3 is 15 amino acids long. Trimming removed 2 bases from V and 1 base from J; junction bases left unmatched: 2. CDR1 is SGHAT and CDR2 is FQNNGV in the germline V gene. The CDR3 sequence: CASSLILAGQETQYF. The CDR3 DNA is TGTGCCAGCAGCTTAATACTAGCGGGCCAAGAGACCCAGTACTTC.

This clone has a handful of counts. The genes are TRBV6-2 or TRBV6-3 and TRBJ1-2; D remains unclear. This CDR3 region has 14 residues. The germline V gene encodes CDR1 MNHEY and CDR2 SVGEGT. Trimming took 4 bases from V and 4 from J, leaving 13 bases between them. CDR3 nucleotides: TGTGCCAGCAGTTCAAGGAGTTCATTCTATGGCTACACCTTC. Its protein is CASSSRSSFYGYTF.

CDR3 in amino acids: CASSPWTLTEAFF. The CDR3 bases are TGTGCCAGCAGCCCGTGGACACTTACTGAAGCTTTCTTT. This chain links TRBV7-8 with TRBJ1-1, with a possible D match to TRBD1 (5 bases). Germline V gives CDR1 SGHVS, CDR2 FQNEAQ. V was trimmed by 5 bases and J by 5 bases, leaving 12 bases between them. This CDR3 has 13 residues.

The chain couples TRBV4-1 to TRBJ2-4; 15 positions agree with TRBD2. Trimming removed 3 bases from V and 0 bases from J; junction bases left unmatched: 3. The germline CDR1 and CDR2 sequences are MGHRA and YSYEKL. The CDR3 has 18 amino acids. The CDR3 coding sequence is TGCGCCAGCAGCCAGGGACTAGCGGGGGGTAAAGCCAAAAACATTCAGTACTTC. Translated, it gives CASSQGLAGGKAKNIQYF.

This clone occurred a few times. The sample carries other DNA sequences with the same CDR3. The V call is TRBV27, the J call TRBJ1-1; D uncertain. Trimming shortened V by 3 bases and J by 1 base, and 6 bases separated the two germline ends. Germline assignment: CDR1 MNHEY and CDR2 SMNVEV (reference sequence). The CDR3 contains 13 residues. DNA for the CDR3: TGTGCCAGCAGTTTTGGCACGAACACTGAAGCTTTCTTT. This codes for CASSFGTNTEAFF.

J is TRBJ1-6 and V is TRBV12-3 or TRBV12-4; D unclear. This CDR3 is built from 12 residues. Trimming removed 3 bases from V and 9 bases from J, with 6 bases in between. CDR3 in amino acids: CASSFLFSPLHF. The CDR3 DNA is TGTGCCAGCAGTTTCCTTTTTTCACCCCTCCACTTT.

V and J are TRBV19 and TRBJ1-5, with D unresolved. The germline V and J ends were trimmed by 3 bases and 0 bases, with 9 bases remaining between them. Per germline, CDR1 LNHDA and CDR2 SQIVND (reference sequence). The CDR3 totals 15 residues. The CDR3 is CASSMTDNSNQPQHF. CDR3 in DNA: TGTGCCAGTAGTATGACGGATAATAGCAATCAGCCCCAGCATTTT.

The rearrangement joins TRBV19 to TRBJ1-1; the D gene is possibly TRBD1 (5 bases). The CDR3 sequence is 15 residues long. V lost 3 bases and J 6 bases, leaving 17 bases between the germline ends. CDR1 and CDR2 (germline): LNHDA, SQIVND (reference sequence). The CDR3 bases are TGTGCCAGTAGTATCTGGGGCTCAGGTGGCGCTGAAGCTTTCTTT. Its protein product is CASSIWGSGGAEAFF.

The rearrangement uses TRBV10-1 and TRBJ2-4, with 10 bases that match TRBD1. Trimming cost V 8 bases and J 5 bases; bases outside gene matches: 15. CDR1 and CDR2 (germline): WNHNN, SYGVQD (reference sequence). This CDR3 region has 17 residues. The CDR3 DNA reads as TGCGCCAGCTTAGTAGGACCGGGACAGGGGTTCCAAAACATTCAGTACTTC. Its translation: CASLVGPGQGFQNIQYF.

V is TRBV11-2 and J is TRBJ2-7, with D unclear. Germline CDR1 is SGHAT and CDR2 is FQNNGV. CDR3 length: 14 residues. Trimming shortened V by 5 bases and J by 2 bases, and 13 bases separated the two germline ends. The CDR3 DNA reads as TGTGCCAGCAGCCATGGGTCAGGTACCTACGAGCAGTACTTC. This codes for CASSHGSGTYEQYF.

This chain connects TRBV10-1 to TRBJ1-6; D not certain. Trimming shortened V by 4 bases and J by 6 bases, and 7 bases separated the two germline ends. The CDR3 runs 13 residues. Looked up from germline, CDR1 is WNHNN and CDR2 is SYGVQD (reference sequence). The CDR3 sequence is CASSGSLNSPLHF. In DNA form, the CDR3 reads TGCGCCAGCAGTGGGAGCCTTAATTCACCCCTCCACTTT.

The CDR3 DNA reads TGTGCCAGCAGTACGACACAGGGGGTTTCCTACGAGCAGTACTTC. Amino acid sequence: CASSTTQGVSYEQYF. The chain recombines TRBV27 with TRBJ2-7; 8 bases agree with TRBD1. The length of the CDR3 is 15 residues. J lost 1 base, V lost 5 bases, and 7 bases had no gene match. Germline values: CDR1 MNHEY, CDR2 SMNVEV (reference sequence).

The V gene is TRBV18, the J gene TRBJ1-2, with a tentative D call TRBD1 (5 bases). CDR3 length: 15 amino acids. Trimming removed 1 base from V and 4 bases from J, with 13 bases in between. CDR1 and CDR2 from the germline V gene are KGHSH and LQKENI. The CDR3 DNA reads as TGTGCCAGCTCACCACAGGGGCCAGCCTCCTATGGCTACACCTTC. This codes for CASSPQGPASYGYTF.

This clone appeared a few times. The rearrangement links TRBV1 to TRBJ2-7; whether TRBD2, the table's D call, matches the DNA was not checked. TRBV1 is marked as a pseudogene. This CDR3 contains 22 residues. CDR3: CTSSQEEGRSSGGALPSYEQYF. The CDR3, as DNA: TGCACCAGCAGCCAAGAAGAGGGGCGGTCTAGCGGGGGGGCCCTCCCTTCCTACGAGCAGTACTTC.

The rearrangement uses TRBV7-9 and TRBJ2-7; 12 bases line up with TRBD2. CDR3 size: 17 residues. With V trimmed by 5 bases and J by 3 bases, 11 bases remained unmatched. CDR1 is SEHNR, CDR2 FQNEAQ, per germline (reference sequence). The CDR3 DNA reads as TGTGCCAGCAGCACACCTCCCTCACTAGCGGGGGGCTACGAGCAGTACTTC. Translating gives CASSTPPSLAGGYEQYF.

V is TRBV6-5 and J is TRBJ2-1; possible D gene TRBD2, 6 bases. The CDR3 contains 13 residues. CDR1 MNHEY and CDR2 SVGAGI come from the germline V gene. Here the CDR3 reads CALLGGSYNEQFF. Written as DNA, the CDR3 is TGTGCGCTTCTGGGGGGCTCCTACAATGAGCAGTTCTTC.

The chain joins TRBV4-1 to TRBJ1-5, with TRBD1 matching 7 bases. This CDR3 is 14 amino acids long. Germline V gene sequence: CDR1 MGHRA, CDR2 YSYEKL. V shed 4 bases, J shed 4 bases, and the junction held 4 bases outside the gene matches. CDR3 in DNA: TGCGCCAGCAGCCGGGGGACAGTAAATCAGCCCCAGCATTTT. The encoded protein is CASSRGTVNQPQHF.

This clone was picked up one time. This chain links TRBV4-3 with TRBJ1-6; maybe TRBD1 (6 bases). CDR3 length: 16 residues. V lost 1 base and J 6 bases, leaving 13 bases between the germline ends. Germline values: CDR1 LGHNA, CDR2 YSLEER. CDR3 amino acids: CASSQGRWGLNSPLHF. The CDR3 DNA reads as TGCGCCAGCAGCCAAGGAAGGTGGGGGCTTAATTCACCCCTCCACTTT.

CDR3 region: CASSEGTAYGYTF. The CDR3 DNA sequence: TGCGCCAGCAGTGAAGGGACAGCCTATGGCTACACCTTC. V gene TRBV10-2 combines with J gene TRBJ1-2; 7 nucleotides agree with TRBD1. Trimming at V came to 3 bases and at J to 4 bases, leaving 2 bases not matched to a gene. CDR1 and CDR2 from the germline V gene are WSHSY and SAAADI. The CDR3 sequence is 13 residues long.

J is TRBJ2-2 and V is TRBV3-1 (or the pseudogene TRBV3-2), with 9 bases matching TRBD1. The J segment lost 5 bases and the V segment lost 5 bases, leaving 6 bases of the junction unmatched. This CDR3 contains 15 residues. The germline gives CDR1 LGHDT, CDR2 YNNKEL (reference sequence). The CDR3 is CASSATGGRTGELFF. The CDR3 nucleotides are TGTGCCAGCAGCGCAACAGGGGGCCGGACCGGGGAGCTGTTTTTT.